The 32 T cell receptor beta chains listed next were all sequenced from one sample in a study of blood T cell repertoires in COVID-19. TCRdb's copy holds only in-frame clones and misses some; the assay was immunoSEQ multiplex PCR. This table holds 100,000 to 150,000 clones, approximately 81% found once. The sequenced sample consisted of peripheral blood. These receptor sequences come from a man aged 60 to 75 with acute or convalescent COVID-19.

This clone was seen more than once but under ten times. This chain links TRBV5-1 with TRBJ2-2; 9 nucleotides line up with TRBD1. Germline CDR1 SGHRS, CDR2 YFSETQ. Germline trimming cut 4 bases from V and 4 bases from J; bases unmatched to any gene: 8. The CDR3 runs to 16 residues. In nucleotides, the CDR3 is TGCGCCAGCAGCCCGGGACAGGGAAAGAGCACCGGGGAGCTGTTTTTT. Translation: CASSPGQGKSTGELFF.

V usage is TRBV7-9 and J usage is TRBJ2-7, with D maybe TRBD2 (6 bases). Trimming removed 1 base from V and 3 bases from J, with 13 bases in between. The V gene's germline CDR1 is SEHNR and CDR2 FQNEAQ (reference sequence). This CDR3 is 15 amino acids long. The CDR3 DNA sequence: TGTGCCAGCAGCTTAGGCCACGGAGGGGACTACGAGCAGTACTTC. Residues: CASSLGHGGDYEQYF.

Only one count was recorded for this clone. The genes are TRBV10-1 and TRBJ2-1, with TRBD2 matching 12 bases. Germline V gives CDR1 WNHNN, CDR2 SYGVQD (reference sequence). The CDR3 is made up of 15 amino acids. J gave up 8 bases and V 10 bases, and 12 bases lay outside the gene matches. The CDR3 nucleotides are TGCGCCACCACCCGACTAGCGGGAGTATTAGATGAGCAGTTCTTC. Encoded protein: CATTRLAGVLDEQFF.

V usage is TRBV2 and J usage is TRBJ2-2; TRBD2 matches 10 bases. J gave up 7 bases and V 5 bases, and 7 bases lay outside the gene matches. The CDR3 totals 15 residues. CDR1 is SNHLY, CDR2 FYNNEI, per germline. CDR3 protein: CASSPRTSGSGELFF. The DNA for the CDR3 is TGTGCCAGCAGTCCTAGGACTAGCGGAAGCGGGGAGCTGTTTTTT.

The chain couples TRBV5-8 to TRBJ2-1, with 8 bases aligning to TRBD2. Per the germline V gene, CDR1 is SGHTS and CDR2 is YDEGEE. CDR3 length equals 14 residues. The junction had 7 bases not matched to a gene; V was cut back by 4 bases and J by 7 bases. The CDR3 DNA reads TGTGCCAGCAGCCCCGCGGGAGGATGGAATGAGCAGTTCTTC. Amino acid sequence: CASSPAGGWNEQFF.

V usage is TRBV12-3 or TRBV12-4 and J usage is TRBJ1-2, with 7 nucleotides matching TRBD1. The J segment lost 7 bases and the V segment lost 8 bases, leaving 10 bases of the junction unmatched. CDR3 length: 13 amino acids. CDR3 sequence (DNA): TGTGCCAGCTACAGCAGACAGGGTGGTGGCTACACCTTC. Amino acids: CASYSRQGGGYTF.

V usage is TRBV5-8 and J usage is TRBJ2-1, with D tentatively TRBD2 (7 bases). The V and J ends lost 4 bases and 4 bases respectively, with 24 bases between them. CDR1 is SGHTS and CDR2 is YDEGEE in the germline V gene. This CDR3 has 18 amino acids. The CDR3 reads CASSLSGAGASSYNEQFF. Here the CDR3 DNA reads TGTGCCAGCAGCCTCTCGGGGGCGGGGGCCTCTAGTTACAATGAGCAGTTCTTC.

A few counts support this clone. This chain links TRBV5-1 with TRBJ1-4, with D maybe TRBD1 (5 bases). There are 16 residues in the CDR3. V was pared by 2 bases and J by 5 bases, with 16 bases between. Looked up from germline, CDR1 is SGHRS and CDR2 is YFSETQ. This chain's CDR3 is CASSFGGTGSNEKLFF. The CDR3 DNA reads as TGCGCCAGCAGCTTTGGGGGGACGGGATCGAATGAAAAACTGTTTTTT. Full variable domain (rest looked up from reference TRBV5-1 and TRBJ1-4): KAGVTQTPRYLIKTRGQQVTLSCSPISGHRSVSWYQQTPGQGLQFLFEYFSETQRNKGNFPGRFSGRQFSNSRSEMNVSTLELGDSALYLCASSFGGTGSNEKLFFGSGTQLSVL.

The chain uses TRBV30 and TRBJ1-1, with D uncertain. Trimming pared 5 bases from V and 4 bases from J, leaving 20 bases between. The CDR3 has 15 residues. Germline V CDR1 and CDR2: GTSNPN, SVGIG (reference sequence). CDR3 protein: CAWAGSRGRSTEAFF. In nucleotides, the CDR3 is TGTGCCTGGGCGGGATCGCGTGGGCGATCCACTGAAGCTTTCTTT. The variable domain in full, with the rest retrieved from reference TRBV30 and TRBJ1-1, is SQTIHQWPATLVQPVGSPLSLECTVEGTSNPNLYWYRQAAGRGLQLLFYSVGIGQISSEVPQNLSASRPQDRQFILSSKKLLLSDSGFYLCAWAGSRGRSTEAFFGQGTRLTVV.

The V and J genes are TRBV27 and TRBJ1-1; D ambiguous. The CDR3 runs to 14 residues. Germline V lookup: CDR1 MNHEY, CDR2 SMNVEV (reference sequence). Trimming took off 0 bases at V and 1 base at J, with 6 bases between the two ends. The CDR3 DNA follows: TGTGCCAGCAGTTTATCGTGGCCGAACACTGAAGCTTTCTTT. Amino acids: CASSLSWPNTEAFF.

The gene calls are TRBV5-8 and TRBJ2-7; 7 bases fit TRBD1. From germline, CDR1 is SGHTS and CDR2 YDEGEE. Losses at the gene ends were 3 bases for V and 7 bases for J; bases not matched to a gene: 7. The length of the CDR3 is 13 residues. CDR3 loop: CASSYTGVREQYF. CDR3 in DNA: TGTGCCAGCAGCTATACAGGGGTGAGGGAGCAGTACTTC.

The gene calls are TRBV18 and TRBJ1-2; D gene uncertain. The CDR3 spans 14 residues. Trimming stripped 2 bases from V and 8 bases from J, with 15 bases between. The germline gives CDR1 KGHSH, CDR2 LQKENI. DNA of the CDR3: TGTGCCAGCTCACCAAACGCCGCGGGGAGAGGCTACACCTTC. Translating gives CASSPNAAGRGYTF.

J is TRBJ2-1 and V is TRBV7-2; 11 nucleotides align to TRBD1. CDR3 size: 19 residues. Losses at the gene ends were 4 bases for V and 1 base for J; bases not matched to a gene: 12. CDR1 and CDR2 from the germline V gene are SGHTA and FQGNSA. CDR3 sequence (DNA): TGTGCCAGCAGCTCGCGGACAGGGGGCCACGAAAGGTCCTACAATGAGCAGTTCTTC. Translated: CASSSRTGGHERSYNEQFF.

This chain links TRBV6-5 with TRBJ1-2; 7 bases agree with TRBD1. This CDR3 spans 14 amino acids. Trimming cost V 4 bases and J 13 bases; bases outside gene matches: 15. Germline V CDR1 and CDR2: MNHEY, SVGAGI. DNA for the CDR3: TGTGCCAGCAGTTCCGACAGGGCCCTTTTATCATGCACCTTC. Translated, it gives CASSSDRALLSCTF.

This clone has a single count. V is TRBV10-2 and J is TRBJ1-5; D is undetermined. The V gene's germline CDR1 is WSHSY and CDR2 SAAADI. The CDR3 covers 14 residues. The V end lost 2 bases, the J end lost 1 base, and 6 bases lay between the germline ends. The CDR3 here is CASSEAQSNQPQHF. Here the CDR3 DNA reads TGCGCCAGCAGTGAGGCACAGAGCAATCAGCCCCAGCATTTT.

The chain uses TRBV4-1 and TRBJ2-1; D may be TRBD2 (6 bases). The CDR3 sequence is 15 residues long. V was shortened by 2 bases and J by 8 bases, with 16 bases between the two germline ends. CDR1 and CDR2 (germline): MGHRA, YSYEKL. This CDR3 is CASSQRRAGDDEQFF. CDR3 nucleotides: TGCGCCAGCAGCCAACGGAGGGCCGGGGACGATGAGCAGTTCTTC.

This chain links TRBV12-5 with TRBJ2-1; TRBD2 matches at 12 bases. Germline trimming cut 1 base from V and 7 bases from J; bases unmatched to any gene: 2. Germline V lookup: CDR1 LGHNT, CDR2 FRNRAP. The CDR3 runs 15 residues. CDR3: CASGLEGLAGNEQFF. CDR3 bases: TGTGCTAGTGGTTTGGAAGGACTAGCGGGAAATGAGCAGTTCTTC.

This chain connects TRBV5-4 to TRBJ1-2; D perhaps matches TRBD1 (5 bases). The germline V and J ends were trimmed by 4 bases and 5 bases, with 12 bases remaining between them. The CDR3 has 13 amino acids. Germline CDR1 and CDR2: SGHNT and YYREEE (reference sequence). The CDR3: CASSPNRGYGYTF. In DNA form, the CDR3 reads TGTGCCAGCAGCCCTAATCGGGGGTATGGCTACACCTTC.

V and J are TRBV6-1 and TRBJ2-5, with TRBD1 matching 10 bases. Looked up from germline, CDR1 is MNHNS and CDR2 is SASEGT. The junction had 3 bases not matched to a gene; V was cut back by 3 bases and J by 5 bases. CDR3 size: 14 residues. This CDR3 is CASSDPGQGETQYF. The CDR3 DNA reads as TGTGCCAGCAGTGATCCGGGACAGGGGGAGACCCAGTACTTC.

For the CDR3, the DNA is TGTGCCAGCAGGACTAGCGGGAGTCCGAAAGGCTACAATGAGCAGTTCTTC. Amino acid sequence: CASRTSGSPKGYNEQFF. V gene TRBV27 combines with J gene TRBJ2-1; 12 bases align to TRBD2. CDR3 length: 17 residues. The V and J ends lost 6 bases and 3 bases, in that order; junction bases with no gene match: 9. Germline values: CDR1 MNHEY, CDR2 SMNVEV (reference sequence).

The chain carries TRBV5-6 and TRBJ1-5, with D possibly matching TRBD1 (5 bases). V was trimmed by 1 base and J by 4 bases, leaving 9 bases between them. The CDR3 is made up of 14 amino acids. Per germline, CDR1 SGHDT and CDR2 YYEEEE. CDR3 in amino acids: CASSLYRLNQPQHF. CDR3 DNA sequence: TGTGCCAGCAGCTTGTACAGGCTTAATCAGCCCCAGCATTTT.

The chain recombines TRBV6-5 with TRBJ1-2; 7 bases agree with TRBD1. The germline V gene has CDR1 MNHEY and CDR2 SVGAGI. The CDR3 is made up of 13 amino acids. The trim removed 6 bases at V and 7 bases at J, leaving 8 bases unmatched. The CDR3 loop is CASRNTGAGGYTF. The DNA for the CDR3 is TGTGCCAGCAGGAATACAGGGGCTGGTGGCTACACCTTC.

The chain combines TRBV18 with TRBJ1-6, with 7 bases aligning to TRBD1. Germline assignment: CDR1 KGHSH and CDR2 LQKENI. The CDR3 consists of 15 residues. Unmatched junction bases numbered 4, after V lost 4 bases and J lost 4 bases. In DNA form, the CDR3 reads TGTGCCAGCTCACGTGAGGGACAGTATAATTCACCCCTCCACTTT. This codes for CASSREGQYNSPLHF.

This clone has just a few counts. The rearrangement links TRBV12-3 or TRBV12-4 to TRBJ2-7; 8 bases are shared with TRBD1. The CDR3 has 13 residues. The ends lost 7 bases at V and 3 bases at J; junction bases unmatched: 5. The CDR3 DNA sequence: TGTGCCAGCACACGGACAGGGAACTACGAGCAGTACTTC. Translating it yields CASTRTGNYEQYF.

The CDR3 bases are TGTGCCTGGACCGGGACAGGCGGCTACACCTTC. Encoded protein: CAWTGTGGYTF. The rearrangement joins TRBV30 to TRBJ1-2; 8 nucleotides line up with TRBD1. Germline-derived CDR1 and CDR2 are GTSNPN and SVGIG (reference sequence). The CDR3 covers 11 residues. Germline trimming cut 4 bases from V and 8 bases from J; bases unmatched to any gene: 3.

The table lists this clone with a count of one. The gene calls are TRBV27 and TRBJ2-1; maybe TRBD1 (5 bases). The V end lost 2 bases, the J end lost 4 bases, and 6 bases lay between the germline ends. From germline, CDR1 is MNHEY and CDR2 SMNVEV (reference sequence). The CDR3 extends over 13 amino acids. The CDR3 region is CASSLRGYNEQFF. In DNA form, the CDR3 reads TGTGCCAGCAGTTTAAGGGGATACAATGAGCAGTTCTTC.

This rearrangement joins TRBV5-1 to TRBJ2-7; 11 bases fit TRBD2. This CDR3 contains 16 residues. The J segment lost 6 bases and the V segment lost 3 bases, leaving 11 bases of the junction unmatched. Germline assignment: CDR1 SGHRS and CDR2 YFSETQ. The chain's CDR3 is CASSSSRGSGGAEQYF. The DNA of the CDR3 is TGCGCCAGCAGCTCCTCTCGGGGTAGCGGGGGGGCCGAGCAGTACTTC.

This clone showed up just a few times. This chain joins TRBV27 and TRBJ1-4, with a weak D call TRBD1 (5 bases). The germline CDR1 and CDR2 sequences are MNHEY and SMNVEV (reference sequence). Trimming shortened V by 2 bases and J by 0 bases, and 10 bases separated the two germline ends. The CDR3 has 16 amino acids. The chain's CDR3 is CASSLKGMSTNEKLFF. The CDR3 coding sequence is TGTGCCAGCAGTTTAAAGGGGATGTCAACTAATGAAAAACTGTTTTTT.

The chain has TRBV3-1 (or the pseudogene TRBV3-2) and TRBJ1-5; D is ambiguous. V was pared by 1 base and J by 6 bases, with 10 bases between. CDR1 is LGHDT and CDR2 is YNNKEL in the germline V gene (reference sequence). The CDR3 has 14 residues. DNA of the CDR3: TGTGCCAGCAGCCAAGGTCGGGTCGGTCAGCCCCAGCATTTT. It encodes CASSQGRVGQPQHF.

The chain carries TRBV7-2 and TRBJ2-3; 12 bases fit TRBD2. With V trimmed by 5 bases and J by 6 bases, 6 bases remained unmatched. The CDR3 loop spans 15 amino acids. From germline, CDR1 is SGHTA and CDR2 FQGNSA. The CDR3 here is CASSPLAGGADTQYF. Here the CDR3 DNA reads TGTGCCAGCAGCCCCCTAGCGGGAGGGGCGGATACGCAGTATTTT.

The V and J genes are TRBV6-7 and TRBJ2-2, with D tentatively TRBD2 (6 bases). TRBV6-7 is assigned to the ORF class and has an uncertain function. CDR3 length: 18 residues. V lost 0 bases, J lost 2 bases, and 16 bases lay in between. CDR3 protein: CASSYSHLAGPNTGELFF. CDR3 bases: TGTGCCAGCAGTTACTCGCATCTGGCGGGACCCAACACCGGGGAGCTGTTTTTT.

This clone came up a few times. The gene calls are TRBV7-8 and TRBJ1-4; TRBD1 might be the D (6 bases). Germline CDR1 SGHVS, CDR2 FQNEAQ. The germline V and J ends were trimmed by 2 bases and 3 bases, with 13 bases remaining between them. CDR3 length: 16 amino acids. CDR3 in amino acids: CASSLLSSGANEKLFF. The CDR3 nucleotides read TGTGCCAGCAGCTTACTTTCATCAGGGGCTAATGAAAAACTGTTTTTT.